This T cell receptor (beta chain) is from a study of PD-1 blockade in classical Hodgkin lymphoma. Germline V gene sequence: CDR1 SGHRS, CDR2 YFSETQ. The CDR3 consists of 14 residues. The V end lost 0 bases, the J end lost 0 bases, and 5 bases lay between the germline ends. Study-level findings and limits: With CD4+ cells, TCR diversity rose significantly by C4D1, but not with CD8+ cells.

Remarks on this clone: What it binds is not known.

Time point indicated: cycle 4 day 1 (C4D1), after more than five weeks of nivolumab. Every patient was affected by relapse after autologous stem cell transplantation, while exposure to brentuximab vedotin was not uniform. The protocol was immunoSEQ multiplex PCR, while the TCRdb copy is restricted to in-frame clones and leaves out a portion. The sample includes tens of thousands of clones, around 80% of them seen just once. The receptor's source is a human donor with classical Hodgkin lymphoma. The genes are TRBV5-1 and TRBJ2-3; no reliable D call. Sequencing was performed on peripheral blood mononuclear cells (PBMCs), taken before the fourth cycle of nivolumab. DNA of the CDR3: TGCGCCAGCAGCTTGGCCTCTAGCACAGATACGCAGTATTTT. Its translation: CASSLASSTDTQYF.